One and the same sample provided the 30 T cell receptor beta chains below, sequenced in a study of T cells in Graves' hyperthyroidism and ophthalmopathy. What was amplified from RNA transcripts were TCR beta CDR3 regions. A first-round RT-PCR of the TCR CDR3 used the HTBI primer set. TCRdb recomputed calls from the multiplex PCR reads with MiXCR, one row per CDR3 protein. The sample comprises 450,000 to 650,000 distinct CDR3 sequences, less than 25% of which are singletons, and 26% rests with the top ten. Specimen: blood. Every receptor here comes from a man between 18 and 35 years old with Graves' hyperthyroidism.

This clonotype was detected many times. The genes are TRBV6-1 and TRBJ2-5; 11 nucleotides align to TRBD2. CDR1 and CDR2 from the germline V gene are MNHNS and SASEGT. V trimming: 3 bases; J trimming: 2 bases; junction bases outside the gene matches: 5. The CDR3 spans 16 residues. The chain's CDR3 is CASSEGVAGGQETQYF. The CDR3 DNA is TGTGCCAGCAGTGAGGGAGTAGCGGGGGGGCAAGAGACCCAGTACTTC.

This clonotype was observed at least ten times. This sequence joins TRBV4-1 and TRBJ1-5; TRBD1 is a possible D gene (5 bases). The CDR3 loop spans 17 amino acids. Deletions cut 0 bases from V and 1 base from J, with 13 bases between. Germline V lookup: CDR1 MGHRA, CDR2 YSYEKL. The CDR3 sequence is CASSQDRGAGSNQPQHF. CDR3 DNA: TGCGCCAGCAGCCAAGATCGAGGGGCAGGGAGCAATCAGCCCCAGCATTTT.

About this clonotype: This may be a read error: a much more frequent sequence differs by one nucleotide. This chain uses TRBV7-9 with TRBJ2-7, with D unresolved. Germline V gene data show CDR1 as SEHNR and CDR2 as FQNEAQ (reference sequence). The CDR3 is 14 residues long. The CDR3 DNA reads as TGTGCCAGCAGCTTAGCTTTACGGAGCTACGTGCAGTACTTC. Its translation: CASSLALRSYVQYF.

This clonotype was counted at least ten times. The V gene is TRBV27, the J gene TRBJ2-7; D is undetermined. The germline V gene encodes CDR1 MNHEY and CDR2 SMNVEV (reference sequence). This CDR3 has 13 residues. The V gene lost 2 bases and the J gene lost 0 bases, with 5 bases spanning the gap. DNA of the CDR3: TGTGCCAGCAGTTTAAAGCTCTCCTACGAGCAGTACTTC. It specifies CASSLKLSYEQYF.

This clonotype showed up just a few times. CDR3 nucleotide sequence: TGTGCCAGCAATCCCCTACTCGGGAGAAACACCATATATTTT. Amino acid sequence: CASNPLLGRNTIYF. The rearrangement joins TRBV28 to TRBJ1-3; D is unclear. This CDR3 is built from 14 residues. The V gene lost 7 bases and the J gene lost 5 bases, with 15 bases spanning the gap. Germline CDR1 reads MDHEN; CDR2 reads SYDVKM.

The chain has TRBV4-1 and TRBJ2-7, with D unresolved. The CDR3 covers 12 residues. V lost 3 bases to trimming and J lost 3 bases, with 6 bases between them. Germline assignment: CDR1 MGHRA and CDR2 YSYEKL. CDR3 protein: CASSQHDYEQYF. In DNA form, the CDR3 reads TGCGCCAGCAGCCAGCACGACTACGAGCAGTACTTC.

This clonotype was counted only a few times. This may come from a read error, since a much larger clone is one base off. As the CDR3 is not closed by the conserved phenylalanine or tryptophan, this likely results from a read error. The chain combines TRBV6-1 with TRBJ1-1, with a possible D match to TRBD1 (6 bases). Germline loops: CDR1 MNHNS, CDR2 SASEGT. There are 13 residues in the CDR3. V lost 7 bases and J lost 8, with 17 bases in between. In DNA, the CDR3 is TGTGCCAGCAACAGGGACCTACTAGGGGAAGCTTTCGTT. Its translation is CASNRDLLGEAFV.

This clonotype has a count of ten or more. The V gene is TRBV29-1, the J gene TRBJ2-2; no definite D call. CDR3 size: 12 residues. Trimming removed 3 bases at V and 2 bases at J, with 4 bases between. CDR1 and CDR2 from the germline V gene are SQVTM and ANQGSEA. This chain's CDR3 is CSVDSNTGELFF. In nucleotides, the CDR3 is TGCAGCGTTGACTCTAACACCGGGGAGCTGTTTTTT.

This clonotype was picked up many times. This chain joins TRBV7-9 and TRBJ2-5; tentatively, D is TRBD2 (5 bases). Trimming pared 0 bases from V and 5 bases from J, leaving 16 bases between. The CDR3 is 16 residues long. Germline CDR1 is SEHNR and CDR2 is FQNEAQ (reference sequence). This CDR3 is CASSLAWTLDGETQYF. The CDR3 DNA is TGTGCCAGCAGCTTAGCTTGGACTCTCGACGGGGAGACCCAGTACTTC.

This clonotype showed up many times. The chain links TRBV2 to TRBJ1-1; no clear D. Germline V gives CDR1 SNHLY, CDR2 FYNNEI. The CDR3 consists of 13 residues. V was cut by 5 bases and J by 1 base, with 8 bases left in between. The CDR3, as DNA: TGTGCCAGCAGTACCGCCAGGAACACTGAAGCTTTCTTT. This translates into CASSTARNTEAFF.

This clonotype showed up many times. V gene TRBV25-1 combines with J gene TRBJ2-3, with D unclear. The germline CDR1 and CDR2 sequences are MGHDK and SYGVNS. This CDR3 has 16 amino acids. V gave up 0 bases and J gave up 0 bases, with 10 bases separating them. This chain's CDR3 is CASSEYGGPSTDTQYF. The CDR3 DNA reads as TGTGCCAGCAGTGAATACGGCGGACCTAGCACAGATACGCAGTATTTT.

The chain combines TRBV6-1 with TRBJ1-2; D is unresolved. The CDR3 extends over 13 amino acids. Germline lookup yields CDR1 MNHNS and CDR2 SASEGT. V was shortened by 6 bases and J by 6 bases, with 14 bases between the two germline ends. CDR3 in amino acids: CASSERGRDGYTF. Written as DNA, the CDR3 is TGTGCCAGCAGCGAACGAGGACGCGATGGCTACACCTTC.

This clonotype was counted between two and nine times. This CDR3 reads CASSRPGQGDSNQPQHF. The CDR3 DNA sequence: TGCGCCAGCAGCCGCCCTGGACAGGGGGATAGCAATCAGCCCCAGCATTTT. This rearrangement joins TRBV4-1 to TRBJ1-5; 10 bases are shared with TRBD1. CDR1 MGHRA and CDR2 YSYEKL come from the germline V gene. Losses at the gene ends were 4 bases for V and 0 bases for J; bases not matched to a gene: 6. The CDR3 consists of 17 residues.

In its sample, this clonotype was seen many times. V gene TRBV10-3 combines with J gene TRBJ2-2, with D tentatively TRBD2 (6 bases). This CDR3 has 15 amino acids. V was shortened by 7 bases and J by 4 bases, with 16 bases between the two germline ends. Germline V gene data show CDR1 as ENHRY and CDR2 as SYGVKD. Written as DNA, the CDR3 is TGTGCCATCACAACGGGGAGGTGGGGCACCGGGGAGCTGTTTTTT. Encoded protein: CAITTGRWGTGELFF.

This sequence joins TRBV20-1 and TRBJ1-3, with 7 bases aligning to TRBD1. There are 14 residues in the CDR3. J gave up 4 bases and V 4 bases, and 7 bases lay outside the gene matches. Looked up from germline, CDR1 is DFQATT and CDR2 is SNEGSKA (reference sequence). CDR3 residues: CSAIRDSLGNTIYF. The CDR3 bases are TGCAGTGCTATTCGGGACAGCCTGGGAAACACCATATATTTT.

This clonotype was picked up many times. The chain is built from TRBV28 and TRBJ1-2; tentatively, D is TRBD1 (6 bases). Deletions cut 7 bases from V and 2 bases from J, with 14 bases between. Germline V lookup: CDR1 MDHEN, CDR2 SYDVKM. This CDR3 region has 14 residues. CDR3 coding DNA: TGTGCCAGCACCCTGGACAGCCCAAACTATGGCTACACCTTC. Translation: CASTLDSPNYGYTF.

The rearrangement uses TRBV20-1 and TRBJ2-5; 11 nucleotides match TRBD1. The V gene's germline CDR1 is DFQATT and CDR2 SNEGSKA (reference sequence). The CDR3 is 14 residues long. Unmatched junction bases numbered 7, after V lost 5 bases and J lost 5 bases. DNA of the CDR3: TGCAGTGCTCCGGACAGGGGGCGCAGGGAGACCCAGTACTTC. Its protein is CSAPDRGRRETQYF.

This clonotype was picked up many times. The rearrangement links TRBV19 to TRBJ1-5, with TRBD1 matching 7 bases. The CDR3 spans 14 residues. V lost 3 bases, J lost 4 bases, and 3 bases stayed unmatched. Germline V gene sequence: CDR1 LNHDA, CDR2 SQIVND (reference sequence). The CDR3 nucleotides read TGTGCCAGTAGTATCTACAGGGGTAATCAGCCCCAGCATTTT. Amino acid sequence: CASSIYRGNQPQHF.

V and J are TRBV7-8 and TRBJ2-5; D is undetermined. CDR1 and CDR2 (germline): SGHVS, FQNEAQ. The V gene lost 1 base and the J gene lost 7 bases, with 10 bases spanning the gap. The CDR3 runs 13 residues. This chain's CDR3 is CASSLGGSGTQYF. The CDR3, as DNA: TGTGCCAGCAGCTTAGGGGGATCCGGGACCCAGTACTTC.

This clonotype was seen at least ten times. The chain employs TRBV2 and TRBJ2-7, with 9 bases that match TRBD1. Germline trimming cut 4 bases from V and 9 bases from J; bases unmatched to any gene: 4. Germline CDR1 SNHLY, CDR2 FYNNEI. The CDR3 loop spans 12 amino acids. The CDR3 loop is CASSVQGARQYF. The CDR3 DNA reads TGTGCCAGCAGTGTACAGGGGGCTAGGCAGTACTTC.

This clonotype occurred many times. V usage is TRBV20-1 and J usage is TRBJ1-1, with 7 positions matching TRBD1. The J segment lost 0 bases and the V segment lost 6 bases, leaving 7 bases of the junction unmatched. This CDR3 region has 14 residues. Looked up from germline, CDR1 is DFQATT and CDR2 is SNEGSKA (reference sequence). The CDR3 loop is CSATWDSLNTEAFF. Written as DNA, the CDR3 is TGCAGTGCCACCTGGGACAGTCTGAACACTGAAGCTTTCTTT.

This clonotype was counted ten times or more. The V gene is TRBV7-6, the J gene TRBJ2-5, with 9 bases that match TRBD2. The J segment lost 4 bases and the V segment lost 0 bases, leaving 6 bases of the junction unmatched. The CDR3 runs 16 residues. Per the germline V gene, CDR1 is SGHVS and CDR2 is FNYEAQ. CDR3 loop: CASSLASSGGRETQYF. The CDR3 DNA follows: TGTGCCAGCAGCTTAGCGAGTAGCGGGGGAAGAGAGACCCAGTACTTC.

This clonotype was recorded at least ten times. This CDR3 reads CASTEGAWGYTF. The CDR3 DNA reads TGTGCCAGCACGGAGGGGGCATGGGGCTACACCTTC. The chain carries TRBV12-3 or TRBV12-4 and TRBJ1-2; 7 positions agree with TRBD1. CDR3 length: 12 amino acids. V gave up 7 bases and J gave up 8 bases; unmatched junction bases: 7.

This clonotype was detected many times. The V and J genes are TRBV9 and TRBJ1-2; D not resolved. Per the germline V gene, CDR1 is SGDLS and CDR2 is YYNGEE. The CDR3 length is 14 residues. Trimming removed 4 bases at V and 4 bases at J, with 14 bases between. The CDR3: CASSQGGFGYGYTF. The CDR3 nucleotides read TGTGCCAGCAGCCAAGGCGGGTTCGGCTATGGCTACACCTTC.

This clonotype was counted ten times or more. The chain combines TRBV29-1 with TRBJ1-2; 10 positions match TRBD1. Germline CDR1 reads SQVTM; CDR2 reads ANQGSEA. The CDR3 has 12 residues. The V gene end was trimmed by 6 bases and the J gene end by 6 bases; junction bases not matched to a gene: 4. The CDR3 sequence: CSVAGTGDGYTF. DNA of the CDR3: TGCAGCGTGGCCGGGACAGGGGATGGCTACACCTTC. Based on the CDR3 plus reference TRBV29-1 and TRBJ1-2, the full variable domain is SAVISQKPSRDICQRGTSLTIQCQVDSQVTMMFWYRQQPGQSLTLIATANQGSEATYESGFVIDKFPISRPNLTFSTLTVSNMSPEDSSIYLCSVAGTGDGYTFGSGTRLTVV.

This clonotype was observed many times. The rearrangement links TRBV12-3 or TRBV12-4 to TRBJ1-5, with D maybe TRBD1 (5 bases). The CDR3 extends over 14 amino acids. Trimming left V 8 bases short and J 3 bases short, with 14 bases between. CDR3 nucleotides: TGTGCCAGCCGCAGGGACGGGGTCAATCAGCCCCAGCATTTT. It specifies CASRRDGVNQPQHF.

This clonotype occurred many times. The V and J genes are TRBV6-1 and TRBJ1-1; no reliable D call. V was trimmed by 5 bases and J by 3 bases, leaving 10 bases between them. Looked up from germline, CDR1 is MNHNS and CDR2 is SASEGT. The CDR3 extends over 13 amino acids. The CDR3 nucleotides read TGTGCCAGCAGTCCCCGACGGGACACTGAAGCTTTCTTT. Translated, it gives CASSPRRDTEAFF.

This chain connects TRBV11-2 to TRBJ1-2; TRBD1 matches at 8 bases. Looked up from germline, CDR1 is SGHAT and CDR2 is FQNNGV. The length of the CDR3 is 13 residues. The V gene end was trimmed by 3 bases and the J gene end by 7 bases; junction bases not matched to a gene: 4. The chain's CDR3 is CASSFNTGGGYTF. The CDR3 DNA follows: TGTGCCAGCAGCTTTAATACAGGGGGTGGCTACACCTTC.

In its sample, this clonotype was seen many times. This chain uses TRBV20-1 with TRBJ1-3; D is perhaps TRBD1 (5 bases). Looked up from germline, CDR1 is DFQATT and CDR2 is SNEGSKA (reference sequence). The CDR3 has 12 amino acids. Trimming removed 3 bases at V and 3 bases at J, with 6 bases between. Here the CDR3 DNA reads TGCAGTGCTAGTGGGGGTGGAAACACCATATATTTT. This gives the protein CSASGGGNTIYF.

This clonotype has a count of ten or more. This chain connects TRBV2 to TRBJ2-5, with 7 positions matching TRBD2. V dropped 8 bases and J dropped 2; count of bases not matched to a gene: 5. Looked up from germline, CDR1 is SNHLY and CDR2 is FYNNEI. The CDR3 has 13 residues. CDR3 DNA sequence: TGTGCCAGCTGGGGGGGGAAACAAGAGACCCAGTACTTC. It yields the protein CASWGGKQETQYF. Supplemented by reference TRBV2 and TRBJ2-5, the full variable domain reads EPEVTQTPSHQVTQMGQEVILRCVPISNHLYFYWYRQILGQKVEFLVSFYNNEISEKSEIFDDQFSVERPDGSNFTLKIRSTKLEDSAMYFCASWGGKQETQYFGPGTRLLVL.